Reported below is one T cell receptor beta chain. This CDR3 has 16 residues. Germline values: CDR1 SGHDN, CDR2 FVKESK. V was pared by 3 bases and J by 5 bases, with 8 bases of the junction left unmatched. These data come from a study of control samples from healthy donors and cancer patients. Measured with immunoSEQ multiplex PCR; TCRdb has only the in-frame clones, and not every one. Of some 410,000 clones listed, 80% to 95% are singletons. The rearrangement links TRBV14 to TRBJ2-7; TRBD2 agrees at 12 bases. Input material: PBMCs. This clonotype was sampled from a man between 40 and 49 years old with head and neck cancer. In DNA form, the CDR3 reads TGTGCCAGCAGCCAGGCTAGCGGGGGGGCGATCCACGAGCAGTACTTC. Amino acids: CASSQASGGAIHEQYF.